Included here is one TCR beta chain sequence, with context. Its target is unknown. Using immunoSEQ multiplex PCR, the repertoire was profiled, and TCRdb retains in-frame clones only, with some absent. The table includes roughly 150,000 clones, around four fifths detected once. The source of the sample is a study of PD-1 blockade in classical Hodgkin lymphoma. Regarding the study as a whole: Newly diagnosed and completely responding patients shared comparable baseline diversity.

Germline V lookup: CDR1 SGHTA, CDR2 FQGNSA. V shed 1 base, J shed 2 bases, and the junction held 4 bases outside the gene matches. This CDR3 region has 16 residues. Each of the patients experienced relapse following autologous stem cell transplantation, and their brentuximab vedotin exposure differed. Here the sequenced sample was peripheral blood mononuclear cells (PBMCs), taken before the second cycle of nivolumab. This rearrangement joins TRBV7-2 to TRBJ2-7; TRBD2 matches at 11 bases. The origin of this receptor is a human donor with classical Hodgkin lymphoma. The CDR3 protein is CASSLEASGGTYEQYF. The CDR3 nucleotides are TGTGCCAGCAGCTTAGAGGCTAGCGGGGGGACCTACGAGCAGTACTTC.